This T cell receptor (beta chain) was captured in a study of CXCR3-negative and CXCR3-positive naive CD8 T cells. This CDR3 is built from 15 residues. Germline V lookup: CDR1 SGHVS, CDR2 FQNEAQ. The study made its TRB cDNA libraries by 5' RACE, adding UMI labels. One entry per CDR3 protein, without DNA, is what TCRdb gives after re-calling the 5' RACE reads. The clone table shows 65,000 to 95,000 distinct CDR3 sequences, with the ten largest holding around 1.6%. This rearrangement joins TRBV7-8 to TRBJ2-2; the TCRdb D gene call, TRBD2, has no DNA to confirm it. This clonotype originated in a human donor in good health. Some clones in this sample may be carry-over from other donors' samples. Sequenced input: naive CXCR3- CD8+ T cells from blood. The subset here: CD45RO-CCR7+CD27+CD95- naive CD8+ T cells lacking CXCR3 (TNR3-). This CDR3 is CASSQLAGAPGELFF.